This TCR beta chain was documented in a study of blood T cell repertoires in COVID-19 (dated by TCRdb to 2019 to 2021). Study-wide context: Collaborator samples came from the United States, Italy and Spain and covered acute and convalescent phases of COVID-19. The material from the prospective study consisted of cDNA or gDNA derived from T cells, B-cell-depleted T cells, or PBMCs. Deeply sampled blood TCRbeta repertoires from subjects exposed to, actively infected with, or recovered from COVID-19 were included in the dataset. The repertoires were released in a freely available public database intended as a resource for research on the immune response to SARS-CoV-2. Samples came from the ongoing ImmuneRACE study (first 160 participants) plus 1,254 subjects from 6 global collaborators. Sample metadata almost always included a de-identified subject ID, COVID-19 status, age in years and sex. Where HLA class I and class II types were available, the types were taken from metadata supplied by the sample provider, not from assay-based typing.

Regarding this clone: The specificity of this receptor is unknown. No much larger clone is present one base from it, and per-base qualities are unavailable.

Including the terminal cysteine and phenylalanine, the CDR3 comprises 16 residues. Left in the record is the CDR3 DNA by itself, 48 bases read in frame from the first base. Taken from the germline V gene, the CDR1 and CDR2 loops are SGHDN and FVKESK. Here V drops 0 bases and J drops 7 bases, and the junction holds 8 bases not matched to any gene. Another Seattle source contributed samples from volunteer blood donors who had recovered from COVID-19. Whole blood was collected in K2EDTA tubes by collaborating institutions according to the institutions' own protocols. For TCRbeta analysis, collaborators shipped samples in one of three forms: frozen whole blood, isolated PBMCs, or DNA extracted from either of those sample types. TCRbeta CDR3 regions were amplified from genomic DNA using the immunoSEQ Assay, a bias-controlled multiplex PCR. Concerning the study's data processing: Within the assay, amplification of reference gene primers was used to estimate how many nucleated cells each sample contained. To quantify the absolute abundance of each unique TCRbeta CDR3 rearrangement, sequence reads were collapsed and filtered. For each sample, productive Simpson clonality was calculated by taking the square root of Simpson's diversity index across productive rearrangements. TCRdb took this table from immuneACCESS and kept in-frame rearrangements with V and J called. Such tables lack part of the clones; where checked against another copy, unresolved V genes explain under half of the gap, and the rest is unexplained. Clone size and the V and J calls come from that table; the DNA yielded D and trimming. In all, the sample holds some 220,000 clones, and roughly 84% of those were seen once. The ten largest clones take up 2.9% of the sample.

Study-level results and caveats: How much clinical and demographic metadata was included differed by source and by participant, and the metadata was provided uncurated.

The clonotype was recovered from a man aged 45-65 years who had recovered from COVID-19. Here the chain combines TRBV14 and TRBJ2-1, with 8 middle bases fitting TRBD2. Sequencing input: peripheral blood. The CDR3 corresponds to CASSQDRSGRRNEQFF. The DNA sequence follows: TGTGCCAGCAGCCAAGACCGCAGCGGGAGACGGAATGAGCAGTTCTTC.